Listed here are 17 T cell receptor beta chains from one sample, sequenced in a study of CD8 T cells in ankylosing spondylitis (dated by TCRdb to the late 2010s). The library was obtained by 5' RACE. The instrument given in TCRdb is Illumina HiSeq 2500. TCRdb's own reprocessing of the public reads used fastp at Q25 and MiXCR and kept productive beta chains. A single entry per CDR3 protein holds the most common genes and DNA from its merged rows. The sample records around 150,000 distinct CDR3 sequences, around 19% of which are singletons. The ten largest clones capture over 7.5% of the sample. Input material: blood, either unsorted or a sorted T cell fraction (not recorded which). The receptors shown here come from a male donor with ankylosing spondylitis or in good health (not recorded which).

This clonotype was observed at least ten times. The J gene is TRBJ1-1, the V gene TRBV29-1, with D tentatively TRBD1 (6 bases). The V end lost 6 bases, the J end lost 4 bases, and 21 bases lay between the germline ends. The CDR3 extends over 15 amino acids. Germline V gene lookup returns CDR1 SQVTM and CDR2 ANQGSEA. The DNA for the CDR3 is TGCAGCGTCGCGGGACATCCTAGAGGGATCACTGAAGCTTTCTTT. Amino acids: CSVAGHPRGITEAFF.

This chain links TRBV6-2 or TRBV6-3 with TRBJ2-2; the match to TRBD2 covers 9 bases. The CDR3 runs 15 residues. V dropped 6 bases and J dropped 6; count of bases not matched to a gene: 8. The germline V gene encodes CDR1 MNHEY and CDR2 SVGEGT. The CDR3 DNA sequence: TGTGCCAGCAGCCGCCGGGCTAGCGGGGCCGGGGAGCTGTTTTTT. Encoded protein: CASSRRASGAGELFF.

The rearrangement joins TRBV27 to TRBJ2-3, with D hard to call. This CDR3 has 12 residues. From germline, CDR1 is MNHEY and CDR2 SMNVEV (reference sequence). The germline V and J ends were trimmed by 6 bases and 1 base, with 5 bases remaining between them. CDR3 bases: TGTGCCAGCAGGCAGCGCACAGATACGCAGTATTTT. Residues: CASRQRTDTQYF.

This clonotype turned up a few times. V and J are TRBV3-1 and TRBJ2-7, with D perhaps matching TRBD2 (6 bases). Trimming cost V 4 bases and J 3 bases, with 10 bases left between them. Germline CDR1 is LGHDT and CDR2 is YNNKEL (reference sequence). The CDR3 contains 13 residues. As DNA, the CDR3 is TGTGCCAGCAGCCGGGACTTCCTCTACGAGCAGTACTTC. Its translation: CASSRDFLYEQYF.

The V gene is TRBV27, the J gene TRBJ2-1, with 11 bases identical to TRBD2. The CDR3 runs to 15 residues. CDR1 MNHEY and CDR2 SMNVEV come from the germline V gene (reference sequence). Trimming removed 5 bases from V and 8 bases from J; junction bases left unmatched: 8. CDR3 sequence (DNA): TGTGCCAGCAGTCTGGGACTAGCGGTGTTTCATGAGCAGTTCTTC. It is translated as CASSLGLAVFHEQFF.

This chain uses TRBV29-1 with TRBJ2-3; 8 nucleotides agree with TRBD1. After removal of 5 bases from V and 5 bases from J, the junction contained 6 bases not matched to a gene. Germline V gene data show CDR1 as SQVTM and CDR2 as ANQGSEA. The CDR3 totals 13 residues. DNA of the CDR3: TGCAGCGTTCCGGGACAGGTCGGAGATACGCAGTATTTT. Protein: CSVPGQVGDTQYF.

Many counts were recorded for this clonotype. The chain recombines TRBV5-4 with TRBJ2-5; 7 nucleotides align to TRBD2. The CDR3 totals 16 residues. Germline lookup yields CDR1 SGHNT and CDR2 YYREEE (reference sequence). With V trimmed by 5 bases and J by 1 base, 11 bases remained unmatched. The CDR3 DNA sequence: TGTGCCAGCAGTCCTGAGGGAGGGGCGGCCCAAGAGACCCAGTACTTC. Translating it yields CASSPEGGAAQETQYF.

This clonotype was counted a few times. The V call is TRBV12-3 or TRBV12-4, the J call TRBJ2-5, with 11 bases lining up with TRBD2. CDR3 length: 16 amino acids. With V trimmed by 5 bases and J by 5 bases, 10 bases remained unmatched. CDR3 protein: CASSLGLAGTSETQYF. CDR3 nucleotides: TGTGCCAGCAGTCTCGGACTAGCGGGTACAAGCGAGACCCAGTACTTC.

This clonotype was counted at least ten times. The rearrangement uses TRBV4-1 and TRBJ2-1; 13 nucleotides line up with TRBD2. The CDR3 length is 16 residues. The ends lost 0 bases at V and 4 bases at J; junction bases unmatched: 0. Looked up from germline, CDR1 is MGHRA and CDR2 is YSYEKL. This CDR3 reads CASSQETSGRYNEQFF. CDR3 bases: TGCGCCAGCAGCCAAGAGACTAGCGGGAGGTACAATGAGCAGTTCTTC.

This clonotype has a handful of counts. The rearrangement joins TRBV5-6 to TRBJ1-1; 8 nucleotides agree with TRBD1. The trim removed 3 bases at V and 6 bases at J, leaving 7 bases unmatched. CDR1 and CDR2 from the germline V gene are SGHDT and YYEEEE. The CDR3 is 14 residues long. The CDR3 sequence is CASSSTGGWAEAFF. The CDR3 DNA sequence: TGTGCCAGCAGCTCAACAGGGGGATGGGCTGAAGCTTTCTTT. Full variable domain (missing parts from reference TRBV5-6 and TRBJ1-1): DAGVTQSPTHLIKTRGQQVTLRCSPKSGHDTVSWYQQALGQGPQFIFQYYEEEERQRGNFPDRFSGHQFPNYSSELNVNALLLGDSALYLCASSSTGGWAEAFFGQGTRLTVV.

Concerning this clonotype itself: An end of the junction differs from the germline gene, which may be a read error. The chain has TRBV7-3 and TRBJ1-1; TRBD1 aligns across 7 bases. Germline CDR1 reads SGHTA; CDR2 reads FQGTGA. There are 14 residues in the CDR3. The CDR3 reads CVSSPGTANTEAFF. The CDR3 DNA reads TGTGTCAGCAGCCCAGGGACAGCGAACACTGAAGCTTTCTTT.

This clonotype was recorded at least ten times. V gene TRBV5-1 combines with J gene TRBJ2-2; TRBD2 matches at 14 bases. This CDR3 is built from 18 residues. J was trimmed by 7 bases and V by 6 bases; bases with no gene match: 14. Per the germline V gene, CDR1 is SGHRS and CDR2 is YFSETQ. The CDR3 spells CASTGLAGAPQVGGELFF. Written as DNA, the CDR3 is TGCGCCAGCACGGGACTAGCGGGAGCCCCGCAGGTGGGCGGGGAGCTGTTTTTT.

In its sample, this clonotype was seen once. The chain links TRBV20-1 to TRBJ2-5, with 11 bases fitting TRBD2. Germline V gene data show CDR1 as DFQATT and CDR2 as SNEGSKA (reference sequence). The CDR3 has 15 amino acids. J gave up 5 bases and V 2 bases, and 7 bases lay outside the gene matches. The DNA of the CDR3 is TGCAGTGCTAGAACTAGCGGGAGCGTCGAGGAGACCCAGTACTTC. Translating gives CSARTSGSVEETQYF.

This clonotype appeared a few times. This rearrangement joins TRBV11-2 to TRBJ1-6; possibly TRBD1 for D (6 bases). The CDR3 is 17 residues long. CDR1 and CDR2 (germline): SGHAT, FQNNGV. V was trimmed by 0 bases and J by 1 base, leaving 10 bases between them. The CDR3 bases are TGTGCCAGCAGCTTAGATAGTACAGGGTCCTATAATTCACCCCTCCACTTT. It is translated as CASSLDSTGSYNSPLHF.

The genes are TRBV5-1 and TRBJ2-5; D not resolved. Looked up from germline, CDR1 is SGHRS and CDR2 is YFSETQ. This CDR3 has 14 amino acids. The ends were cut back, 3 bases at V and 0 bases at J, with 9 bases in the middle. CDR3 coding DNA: TGCGCCAGCAGCTCCGGTTTGTACCAAGAGACCCAGTACTTC. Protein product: CASSSGLYQETQYF.

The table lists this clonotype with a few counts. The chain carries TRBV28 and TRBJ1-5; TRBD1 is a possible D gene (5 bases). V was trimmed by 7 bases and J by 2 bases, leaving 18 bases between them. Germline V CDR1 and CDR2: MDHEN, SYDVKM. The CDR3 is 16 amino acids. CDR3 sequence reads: CASTIPPQGGNQPQHF. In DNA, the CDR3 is TGTGCCAGCACCATTCCCCCCCAGGGTGGCAATCAGCCCCAGCATTTT.

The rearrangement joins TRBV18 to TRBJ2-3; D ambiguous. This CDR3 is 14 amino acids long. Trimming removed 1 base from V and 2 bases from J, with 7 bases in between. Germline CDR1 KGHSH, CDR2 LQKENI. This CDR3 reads CASSPLRDTDTQYF. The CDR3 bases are TGTGCCAGCTCACCACTTAGGGACACAGATACGCAGTATTTT.